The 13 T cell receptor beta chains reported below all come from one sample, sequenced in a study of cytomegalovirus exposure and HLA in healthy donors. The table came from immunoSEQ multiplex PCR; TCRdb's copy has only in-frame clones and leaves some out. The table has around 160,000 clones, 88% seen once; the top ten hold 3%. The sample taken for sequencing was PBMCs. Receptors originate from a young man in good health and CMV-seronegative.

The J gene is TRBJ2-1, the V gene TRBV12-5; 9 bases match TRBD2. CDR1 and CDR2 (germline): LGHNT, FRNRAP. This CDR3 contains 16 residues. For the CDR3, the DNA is TGTGCCCACCTCTCAGGGGCGGGAGGGGGCTACAATGAGCAGTTCTTC. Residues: CAHLSGAGGGYNEQFF.

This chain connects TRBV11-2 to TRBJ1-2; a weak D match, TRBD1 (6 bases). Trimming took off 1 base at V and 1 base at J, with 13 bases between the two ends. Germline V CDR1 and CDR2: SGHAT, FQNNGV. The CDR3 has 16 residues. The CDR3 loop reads CASSLGGEQGNYGYTF. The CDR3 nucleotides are TGTGCCAGCAGCTTAGGTGGGGAACAGGGTAACTATGGCTACACCTTC.

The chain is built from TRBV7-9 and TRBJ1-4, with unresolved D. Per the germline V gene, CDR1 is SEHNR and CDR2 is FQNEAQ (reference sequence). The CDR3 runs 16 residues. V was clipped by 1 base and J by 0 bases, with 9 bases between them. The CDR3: CASSLEVGPTNEKLFF. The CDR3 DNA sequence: TGTGCCAGCAGCTTAGAGGTGGGCCCAACTAATGAAAAACTGTTTTTT.

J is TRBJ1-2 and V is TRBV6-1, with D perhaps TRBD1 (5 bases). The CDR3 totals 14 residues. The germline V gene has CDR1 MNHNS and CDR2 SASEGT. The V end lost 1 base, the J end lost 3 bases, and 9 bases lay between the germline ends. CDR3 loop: CASSEERGYYGYTF. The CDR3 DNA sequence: TGTGCCAGCAGTGAAGAGCGGGGCTACTATGGCTACACCTTC.

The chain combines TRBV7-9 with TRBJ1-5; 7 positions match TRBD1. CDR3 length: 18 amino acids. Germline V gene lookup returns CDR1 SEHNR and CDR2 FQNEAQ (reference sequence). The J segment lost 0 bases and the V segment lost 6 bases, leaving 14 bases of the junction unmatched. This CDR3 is CASSSFPRDRDSNQPQHF. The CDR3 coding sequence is TGTGCCAGCAGTTCTTTCCCGAGGGACAGAGATAGCAATCAGCCCCAGCATTTT.

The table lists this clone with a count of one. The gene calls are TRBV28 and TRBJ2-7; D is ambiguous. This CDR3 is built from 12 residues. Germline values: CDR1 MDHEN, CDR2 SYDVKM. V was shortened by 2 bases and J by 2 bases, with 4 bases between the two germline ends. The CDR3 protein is CASSLKPYEQYF. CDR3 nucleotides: TGTGCCAGCAGTTTAAAGCCCTACGAGCAGTACTTC.

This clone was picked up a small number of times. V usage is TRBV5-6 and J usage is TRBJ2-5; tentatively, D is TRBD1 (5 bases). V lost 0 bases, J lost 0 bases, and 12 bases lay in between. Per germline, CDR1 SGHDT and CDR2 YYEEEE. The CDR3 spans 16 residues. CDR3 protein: CASSLAKGLYQETQYF. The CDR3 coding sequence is TGTGCCAGCAGCTTGGCCAAGGGGCTCTACCAAGAGACCCAGTACTTC.

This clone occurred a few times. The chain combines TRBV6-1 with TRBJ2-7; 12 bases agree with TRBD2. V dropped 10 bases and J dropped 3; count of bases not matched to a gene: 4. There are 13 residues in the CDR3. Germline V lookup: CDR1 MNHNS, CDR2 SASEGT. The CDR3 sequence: CATRTSGDYEQYV. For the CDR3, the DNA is TGTGCCACCAGGACTAGCGGGGACTACGAGCAGTACGTC.

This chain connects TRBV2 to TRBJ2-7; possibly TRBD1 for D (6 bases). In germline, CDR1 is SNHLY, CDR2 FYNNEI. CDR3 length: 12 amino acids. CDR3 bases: TGTGCCAGCCGTGACAGGTCCTACGAGCAGTACGTC. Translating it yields CASRDRSYEQYV.

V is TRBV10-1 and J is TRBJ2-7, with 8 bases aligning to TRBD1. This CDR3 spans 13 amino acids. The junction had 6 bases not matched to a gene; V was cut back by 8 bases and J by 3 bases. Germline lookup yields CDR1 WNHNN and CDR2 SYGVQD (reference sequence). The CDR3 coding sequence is TGCGCCAGCCGTGGACAGGGAAACTACGAGCAGTACTTC. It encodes CASRGQGNYEQYF.

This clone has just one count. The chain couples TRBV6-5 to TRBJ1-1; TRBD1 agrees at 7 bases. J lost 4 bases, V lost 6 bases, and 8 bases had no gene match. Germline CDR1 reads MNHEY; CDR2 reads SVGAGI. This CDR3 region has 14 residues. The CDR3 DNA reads TGTGCCAGCAGCTCGACAGGGACAGCCACTGAAGCTTTCTTT. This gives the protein CASSSTGTATEAFF.

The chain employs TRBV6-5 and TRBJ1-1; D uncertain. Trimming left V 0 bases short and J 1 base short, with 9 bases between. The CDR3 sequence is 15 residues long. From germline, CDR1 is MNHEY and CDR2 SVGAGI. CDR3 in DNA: TGTGCCAGCAGTTACTCGATCTTAGAGAACACTGAAGCTTTCTTT. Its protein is CASSYSILENTEAFF.

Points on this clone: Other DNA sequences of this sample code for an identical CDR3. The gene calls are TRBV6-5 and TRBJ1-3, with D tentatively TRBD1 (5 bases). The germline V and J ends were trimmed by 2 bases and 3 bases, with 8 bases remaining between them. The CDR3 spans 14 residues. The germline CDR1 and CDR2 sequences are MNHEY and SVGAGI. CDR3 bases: TGTGCCAGCAGTTACAGGGGAGGTGGAAACACCATATATTTT. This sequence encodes CASSYRGGGNTIYF.